Below are 9 T cell receptor beta chains sequenced from a single sample in a study of cytomegalovirus exposure and HLA in healthy donors. PCR used 60 Vbeta primers and 13 Jbeta primers. Libraries were prepared by immunoSEQ multiplex PCR; TCRdb keeps only in-frame clonotypes and omits some of them. The table has around 130,000 clones, over 60% seen once. The material sequenced was PBMCs. The source of these receptors is a human donor in good health.

The rearrangement uses TRBV5-5 and TRBJ2-3, with D perhaps TRBD2 (6 bases). In germline, CDR1 is SGHKS, CDR2 YYEKEE (reference sequence). The CDR3 runs 16 residues. V was shortened by 0 bases and J by 2 bases, with 13 bases between the two germline ends. The CDR3 reads CASSLAGRESTDTQYF. CDR3 nucleotide sequence: TGTGCCAGCAGCTTGGCCGGACGGGAGTCCACAGATACGCAGTATTTT.

The gene calls are TRBV6-6 and TRBJ2-5, with 8 bases that match TRBD2. Germline V lookup: CDR1 MNHNY, CDR2 SVGAGI (reference sequence). The CDR3 extends over 13 amino acids. The V gene end was trimmed by 2 bases and the J gene end by 13 bases; junction bases not matched to a gene: 9. The CDR3 loop reads CASSYSRTSPLYF. The CDR3 DNA sequence: TGTGCCAGCAGTTACAGCAGGACTAGCCCGCTGTACTTC.

CDR3 in amino acids: CASSEFLRTALNNEQFF. The CDR3 DNA reads TGTGCCAGCAGTGAATTTCTTAGGACAGCCTTGAACAATGAGCAGTTCTTC. J is TRBJ2-1 and V is TRBV6-1; D is perhaps TRBD1 (6 bases). From germline, CDR1 is MNHNS and CDR2 SASEGT. V was cut by 2 bases and J by 5 bases, with 19 bases left in between. The CDR3 is 17 amino acids.

The chain employs TRBV30 and TRBJ1-6, with D uncertain. In germline, CDR1 is GTSNPN, CDR2 SVGIG (reference sequence). This CDR3 comprises 14 residues. The ends were cut back, 3 bases at V and 7 bases at J, with 13 bases in the middle. CDR3 amino acids: CAWSDGVGNSPLHF. In nucleotides, the CDR3 is TGTGCCTGGAGCGACGGGGTCGGGAATTCACCCCTCCACTTT. Complete variable domain (other parts from reference TRBV30 and TRBJ1-6): SQTIHQWPATLVQPVGSPLSLECTVEGTSNPNLYWYRQAAGRGLQLLFYSVGIGQISSEVPQNLSASRPQDRQFILSSKKLLLSDSGFYLCAWSDGVGNSPLHFGNGTRLTVT.

V gene TRBV27 combines with J gene TRBJ1-2; D remains unclear. Germline V gives CDR1 MNHEY, CDR2 SMNVEV (reference sequence). V lost 6 bases, J lost 0 bases, and 8 bases lay in between. CDR3 length equals 13 residues. The CDR3 spells CASRLHANYGYTF. The CDR3 bases are TGTGCCAGCAGACTCCACGCTAACTATGGCTACACCTTC.

This clone appeared a few times. V and J are TRBV27 and TRBJ2-2; D is possibly TRBD1 (6 bases). V shed 7 bases and J shed 2 bases, with 11 bases lying between them. Per the germline V gene, CDR1 is MNHEY and CDR2 is SMNVEV (reference sequence). CDR3 length: 14 amino acids. The CDR3 spells CASTQDSNTGELFF. CDR3 nucleotides: TGTGCCAGCACCCAGGACAGTAACACCGGGGAGCTGTTTTTT.

The chain has TRBV7-9 and TRBJ1-1, with 8 bases that match TRBD1. The V and J ends lost 5 bases and 1 base, in that order; junction bases with no gene match: 9. The CDR3 runs 16 residues. The V gene's germline CDR1 is SEHNR and CDR2 FQNEAQ (reference sequence). The CDR3 sequence: CASSPPRQGTNTEAFF. The CDR3 DNA sequence: TGTGCCAGCAGCCCTCCCCGACAGGGGACGAACACTGAAGCTTTCTTT.

The chain carries TRBV2 and TRBJ1-6; the match to TRBD1 covers 7 bases. The ends lost 5 bases at V and 12 bases at J; junction bases unmatched: 4. The CDR3 totals 12 residues. The germline V gene has CDR1 SNHLY and CDR2 FYNNEI. The CDR3 is CASSPTGRPLHF. The CDR3 region has the DNA TGTGCCAGCAGTCCGACAGGGAGACCCCTCCACTTT.

This sequence joins TRBV6-6 and TRBJ2-7; 8 positions agree with TRBD2. The CDR3 spans 16 residues. Germline loops: CDR1 MNHNY, CDR2 SVGAGI (reference sequence). Trimming at V came to 0 bases and at J to 4 bases, leaving 8 bases not matched to a gene. The DNA of the CDR3 is TGTGCCAGCAGTTACTCGATTCGGGGGGGATGGTACGAGCAGTACTTC. Its protein product is CASSYSIRGGWYEQYF.